This TCR beta chain was identified during a study of cytomegalovirus exposure and HLA in healthy donors. The study, taken as a whole, reports: The likely origin of a cluster of highly shared sequence variants was a sequencing artifact. A later analysis, which compared TCR beta chains of equal frequency, found the HLA-associated ones more clonally expanded.

With 60 Vbeta and 13 Jbeta primers, the PCR was carried out. The table came from immunoSEQ multiplex PCR; TCRdb's copy has only in-frame clones and leaves some out. The data show under 55,000 clones, with approximately 70% seen just once and 2.5% to 3% held by the top ten. Each donor was healthy, and each was a bone marrow donor. V trimming: 6 bases; J trimming: 0 bases; junction bases outside the gene matches: 13. The CDR3 loop spans 19 amino acids. The germline V gene encodes CDR1 MDHEN and CDR2 SYDVKM. Regarding this clone: Its target is unknown.

The sample taken for sequencing was PBMCs. The chain recombines TRBV28 with TRBJ2-1; TRBD2 agrees at 11 bases. The receptor's source is a man younger than 35 in good health and CMV-seronegative. The CDR3 nucleotides read TGTGCCAGCAGCCAGGGACTAGCGGCAATACAAAGCTCCTACAATGAGCAGTTCTTC. Translating it yields CASSQGLAAIQSSYNEQFF.